This T cell receptor beta chain was captured by sequencing in a study of blood T cell repertoires in COVID-19 (TCRdb year 2020). In terms of the full investigation: Collaborator samples came from the United States, Italy and Spain and covered acute and convalescent phases of COVID-19. The repertoires were made available in a free public database intended to serve as a resource for research on the immune response to SARS-CoV-2. Where available, HLA class I and class II types were taken from metadata supplied by the sample provider and were not determined by assay-based typing. Sample metadata almost always included a de-identified subject ID, COVID-19 status, age in years and sex. Subjects who had been exposed to COVID-19, were actively infected with it, or had recovered from it provided the deeply sampled blood TCRbeta repertoires that made up the dataset. Samples came from the ongoing ImmuneRACE study (first 160 participants) plus 1,254 subjects from 6 global collaborators. The prospective study material was composed of cDNA or gDNA derived from T cells, B-cell-depleted T cells, or PBMCs. Paper-wide results and their limitations: The quantity of clinical and demographic metadata differed by source and by participant and was supplied without curation.

TCRbeta CDR3 regions were amplified from genomic DNA using the immunoSEQ Assay, a bias-controlled multiplex PCR. As for the authors' bioinformatics: The number of nucleated cells in each sample was estimated by amplification of reference gene primers within the assay. To quantify the absolute abundance of each unique TCRbeta CDR3 rearrangement, sequence reads were collapsed and filtered. For each sample, productive Simpson clonality was calculated as the square root of Simpson's diversity index across productive rearrangements. In TCRdb, the immuneACCESS table is reduced to in-frame sequences with V and J assigned. These tables do not hold every clone; where another copy was compared, an unresolved V gene accounts for under half, and the others remain unexplained. D and trimming were read from the DNA, whereas the V and J calls and clone size are those reported in that table. The sample table holds about 30,000 clones, of which around nine tenths were seen once. The ten largest clones capture about 65% of the sample.

Including the terminal cysteine and phenylalanine, the CDR3 comprises 15 residues. Left in the record is the CDR3 DNA by itself, 45 bases read in frame from the first base. The germline V gene gives CDR1 as LGHNA and CDR2 as YNFKEQ. The V end gives up 1 base and the J end 6 bases, leaving 6 bases in the junction not matched to a gene. About this clone: Its antigen is still unknown. Qualities for individual bases were not recorded, and no much larger clone is one base off.

Collaborating institutions collected whole blood in K2EDTA tubes following their own protocols. For TCRbeta analysis, collaborators shipped samples as frozen whole blood, isolated PBMCs, or DNA extracted from either of those sample types. Sequenced sample: peripheral blood. This TCR was sampled from a man between 70 and 80 years old with acute or convalescent COVID-19. The rearranged chain carries TRBV4-2 and TRBJ1-1; 9 junctional bases match TRBD1. The CDR3 has the sequence CASSQVGTGNPEAFF. Here is the DNA: TGTGCCAGCAGCCAAGTTGGGACAGGGAATCCTGAAGCTTTCTTT.